The 21 T cell receptor beta chains below were found in one sample sequenced in a study of blood T cells in healthy people across ages. PCR was performed a second time for roughly 6 to 12 cycles using a sample-barcoded 5' primer and a J-beta primer mix. Each CDR3 protein is one row after TCRdb ran MiXCR on the 5' RACE reads. The sample shows 550,000 to 650,000 distinct CDR3 sequences, around 27% of them seen only once. The same data also went into a second study, on T cells of mothers and their children.

Sequenced material: blood. The receptors were gathered from a boy aged 2 to 10 in good health.

The gene calls are TRBV6-6 and TRBJ2-3; 8 positions match TRBD1. V was clipped by 3 bases and J by 1 base; unmatched bases: 9. CDR1 and CDR2 (germline): MNHNY, SVGAGI (reference sequence). CDR3 size: 17 residues. This CDR3 is CASSYRLTGEGTDTQYF. CDR3 coding DNA: TGTGCCAGCAGTTATCGCCTGACAGGGGAGGGCACAGATACGCAGTATTTT.

This clonotype was seen a handful of times. The chain couples TRBV3-1 to TRBJ2-4; D could derive from TRBD1 or TRBD2 (5 bases each). Between the trimmed V and J ends, which lost 3 bases and 5 bases, there was a span of 11 bases. This CDR3 contains 14 residues. From germline, CDR1 is LGHDT and CDR2 YNNKEL (reference sequence). The CDR3 region is CASSQGETQNIQYF. As DNA, the CDR3 is TGTGCCAGCAGCCAGGGGGAGACCCAAAACATTCAGTACTTC.

The chain links TRBV9 to TRBJ2-3, with a tentative D call TRBD2 (6 bases). Per the germline V gene, CDR1 is SGDLS and CDR2 is YYNGEE. V was trimmed by 0 bases and J by 5 bases, leaving 10 bases between them. This CDR3 region has 14 residues. CDR3 DNA: TGTGCCAGCAGCGTAGATGGGAGGAAAGATACGCAGTATTTT. It specifies CASSVDGRKDTQYF.

This chain uses TRBV19 with TRBJ1-5; D ambiguous. The CDR3 has 16 amino acids. V lost 5 bases and J 0 bases, leaving 14 bases between the germline ends. Germline assignment: CDR1 LNHDA and CDR2 SQIVND (reference sequence). The CDR3 sequence is CASSDRPDYSNQPQHF. The CDR3, as DNA: TGTGCCAGTAGTGATCGTCCCGATTATAGCAATCAGCCCCAGCATTTT.

The chain links TRBV7-2 to TRBJ1-2; D uncertain. The CDR3 has 15 residues. Trimming stripped 4 bases from V and 1 base from J, with 13 bases between. Germline V CDR1 and CDR2: SGHTA, FQGNSA. The CDR3 protein is CASSYLFTDNYGYTF. The DNA of the CDR3 is TGTGCCAGCAGCTACCTTTTCACAGATAACTATGGCTACACCTTC. Full variable domain (remainder filled in from reference TRBV7-2 and TRBJ1-2): GAGVSQSPSNKVTEKGKDVELRCDPISGHTALYWYRQSLGQGLEFLIYFQGNSAPDKSGLPSDRFSAERTGGSVSTLTIQRTQQEDSAVYLCASSYLFTDNYGYTFGSGTRLTVV.

As for this clonotype: The junction does not match germline at one end; this may be a read error. V usage is TRBV7-9 and J usage is TRBJ2-5; 8 positions agree with TRBD2. The CDR3 length is 14 residues. Germline V gene data show CDR1 as SEHNR and CDR2 as FQNEAQ (reference sequence). This CDR3 reads CTSSPGLDASEQYF. The CDR3, as DNA: TGTACCAGCAGCCCGGGACTAGATGCTAGTGAGCAGTACTTC.

J is TRBJ2-5 and V is TRBV20-1; possibly TRBD2 for D (5 bases). The germline V and J ends were trimmed by 3 bases and 7 bases, with 15 bases remaining between them. The CDR3 is made up of 13 amino acids. Germline V gene lookup returns CDR1 DFQATT and CDR2 SNEGSKA (reference sequence). For the CDR3, the DNA is TGCAGTGCTAGCGCAGGACCAGAGGGGACCCAGTACTTC. Its translation: CSASAGPEGTQYF.

The V gene is TRBV28, the J gene TRBJ2-4; 7 nucleotides match TRBD2. Germline assignment: CDR1 MDHEN and CDR2 SYDVKM. J lost 1 base, V lost 10 bases, and 13 bases had no gene match. The length of the CDR3 is 16 residues. The CDR3 spells CATRREGWVAKNIQYF. CDR3 in DNA: TGTGCCACCCGTAGGGAGGGTTGGGTGGCCAAAAACATTCAGTACTTC. The full variable domain, completed using reference TRBV28 and TRBJ2-4, is DVKVTQSSRYLVKRTGEKVFLECVQDMDHENMFWYRQDPGLGLRLIYFSYDVKMKEKGDIPEGYSVSREKKERFSLILESASTNQTSMYLCATRREGWVAKNIQYFGAGTRLSVL.

This chain connects TRBV14 to TRBJ2-2; D is unclear. Germline V CDR1 and CDR2: SGHDN, FVKESK. V lost 4 bases, J lost 5 bases, and 8 bases lay in between. The CDR3 covers 13 residues. CDR3 nucleotides: TGTGCCAGCAGCCCGTTAGGGACCGGGGAGCTGTTTTTT. Translation: CASSPLGTGELFF.

The rearrangement links TRBV25-1 to TRBJ1-2, with D uncertain. Germline CDR1 and CDR2: MGHDK and SYGVNS. This CDR3 has 12 amino acids. V was trimmed by 0 bases and J by 8 bases, leaving 7 bases between them. The CDR3 coding sequence is TGTGCCAGCAGTGAATATGGGGTCGGCTACACCTTC. Its protein product is CASSEYGVGYTF.

J is TRBJ2-3 and V is TRBV11-2; D may match TRBD1 or TRBD2 (5 bases each). V was shortened by 2 bases and J by 4 bases, with 16 bases between the two germline ends. The CDR3 contains 16 residues. Germline V gene sequence: CDR1 SGHAT, CDR2 FQNNGV. CDR3 sequence: CASSLTGGDRADTQYF. CDR3 coding DNA: TGTGCCAGCAGCTTAACAGGAGGTGATAGGGCAGATACGCAGTATTTT. The full variable domain, its missing parts supplied by reference TRBV11-2 and TRBJ2-3, is EAGVAQSPRYKIIEKRQSVAFWCNPISGHATLYWYQQILGQGPKLLIQFQNNGVVDDSQLPKDRFSAERLKGVDSTLKIQPAKLEDSAVYLCASSLTGGDRADTQYFGPGTRLTVL.

The V gene is TRBV3-1, the J gene TRBJ2-4; TRBD1 is a possible D gene (5 bases). The CDR3 runs 14 residues. The germline gives CDR1 LGHDT, CDR2 YNNKEL (reference sequence). V was cut by 1 base and J by 6 bases, with 10 bases left in between. This CDR3 is CASSQARATNIQYF. CDR3 bases: TGTGCCAGCAGCCAAGCCAGGGCGACAAACATTCAGTACTTC.

V usage is TRBV7-9 and J usage is TRBJ2-5, with 9 bases fitting TRBD1. There are 15 residues in the CDR3. The germline CDR1 and CDR2 sequences are SEHNR and FQNEAQ (reference sequence). V lost 5 bases, J lost 5 bases, and 9 bases stayed unmatched. CDR3: CASSPRTGAEETQYF. The CDR3 nucleotides are TGTGCCAGCAGCCCCCGGACAGGGGCCGAGGAGACCCAGTACTTC.

This clonotype was found a few times. The rearrangement links TRBV11-2 to TRBJ1-2; D perhaps matches TRBD1 (6 bases). CDR1 is SGHAT, CDR2 FQNNGV, per germline. V dropped 0 bases and J dropped 4 bases, with 12 bases sitting between them. The CDR3 loop spans 15 amino acids. In DNA form, the CDR3 reads TGTGCCAGCAGCTTAGATCACCAGGGGATCTATGGCTACACCTTC. Translated: CASSLDHQGIYGYTF.

In this sample, this clonotype turned up many times. The V call is TRBV7-9, the J call TRBJ2-7, with 9 bases identical to TRBD1. Trimming cost V 4 bases and J 7 bases; bases outside gene matches: 8. This CDR3 has 14 residues. Per the germline V gene, CDR1 is SEHNR and CDR2 is FQNEAQ (reference sequence). CDR3 sequence reads: CASSWTSGQGEQYF. The CDR3 DNA sequence: TGTGCCAGCAGCTGGACTTCCGGACAGGGGGAGCAGTACTTC.

The chain has TRBV27 and TRBJ1-1; D might be TRBD1 (5 bases). V lost 2 bases to trimming and J lost 4 bases, with 14 bases between them. The CDR3 covers 15 residues. Looked up from germline, CDR1 is MNHEY and CDR2 is SMNVEV (reference sequence). CDR3 bases: TGTGCCAGCAGTTTAGGGGCCGGGGGGTTCACTGAAGCTTTCTTT. Its protein is CASSLGAGGFTEAFF.

The rearrangement links TRBV5-1 to TRBJ1-1; tentatively, D is TRBD1 (5 bases). The CDR3 covers 19 residues. The V end lost 2 bases, the J end lost 4 bases, and 27 bases lay between the germline ends. CDR1 and CDR2 from the germline V gene are SGHRS and YFSETQ. The CDR3 spells CASSLVVTGEAPGSTEAFF. For the CDR3, the DNA is TGCGCCAGCAGCTTAGTTGTAACGGGGGAAGCCCCGGGGAGCACTGAAGCTTTCTTT.

V usage is TRBV29-1 and J usage is TRBJ1-1, with TRBD1 matching over 7 bases. Unmatched junction bases numbered 4, after V lost 4 bases and J lost 2 bases. CDR1 and CDR2 from the germline V gene are SQVTM and ANQGSEA. The CDR3 sequence is 13 residues long. The CDR3 here is CSVGKGANTEAFF. In DNA, the CDR3 is TGCAGCGTTGGGAAGGGGGCCAACACTGAAGCTTTCTTT.

In its sample, this clonotype was seen a few times. This rearrangement joins TRBV28 to TRBJ2-7; D is unresolved. With 6 bases removed from V and 2 bases from J, the gap between germline ends came to 20 bases. CDR1 is MDHEN, CDR2 SYDVKM, per germline. This CDR3 has 16 residues. CDR3 residues: CASSPLSRSRTYEQYF. DNA for the CDR3: TGTGCCAGCAGCCCCCTTAGCAGATCAAGAACCTACGAGCAGTACTTC.

This clonotype was picked up a small number of times. The V gene is TRBV20-1, the J gene TRBJ2-4; 8 bases agree with TRBD1. The germline V gene encodes CDR1 DFQATT and CDR2 SNEGSKA (reference sequence). The CDR3 is 15 residues long. V lost 5 bases, J lost 3 bases, and 9 bases stayed unmatched. This CDR3 reads CSAWTGYEGKNIQYF. For the CDR3, the DNA is TGCAGTGCTTGGACAGGGTACGAGGGCAAAAACATTCAGTACTTC.

This clonotype was counted only a few times. This chain uses TRBV6-5 with TRBJ1-4; possible D gene TRBD1, 5 bases. Between the trimmed V and J ends, which lost 4 bases and 4 bases, there was a span of 10 bases. This CDR3 region has 14 residues. Germline-derived CDR1 and CDR2 are MNHEY and SVGAGI. DNA of the CDR3: TGTGCCAGCAGTTTCAAGGGGTATAATGAAAAACTGTTTTTT. Translation: CASSFKGYNEKLFF.